This TCR beta chain was sequenced for a study of graft-versus-host responses after intestinal transplantation. The protocol was immunoSEQ multiplex PCR, while the TCRdb copy is restricted to in-frame clones and leaves out a portion. The sample holds about 39,000 clones, over 90% seen once. As concerns this clone: Antigen specificity is unknown.

The sequence came from a human donor who was the organ donor for an intestinal transplant. The source was unstimulated CD8+ T cells sorted from spleen or lymph node cells, collected before transplant.

The CDR3 coding sequence is TGTGCCAGCAGCTTGGCCCGCGATGAGCAGTTCTTC. Residues: CASSLARDEQFF. The chain links TRBV5-4 to TRBJ2-1, with no clear D. The CDR3 has 12 amino acids. Trimming pared 0 bases from V and 8 bases from J, leaving 6 bases between. CDR1 and CDR2 (germline): SGHNT, YYREEE (reference sequence).